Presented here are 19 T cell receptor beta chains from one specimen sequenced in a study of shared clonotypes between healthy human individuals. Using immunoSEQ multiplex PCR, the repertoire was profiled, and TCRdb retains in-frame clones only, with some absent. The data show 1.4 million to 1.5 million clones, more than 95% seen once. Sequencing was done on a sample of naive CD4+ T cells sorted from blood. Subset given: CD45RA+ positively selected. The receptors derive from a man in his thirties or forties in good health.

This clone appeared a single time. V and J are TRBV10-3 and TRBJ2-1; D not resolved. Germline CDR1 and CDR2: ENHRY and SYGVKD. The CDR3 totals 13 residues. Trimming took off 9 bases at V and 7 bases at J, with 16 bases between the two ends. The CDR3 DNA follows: TGTGCCATACAGCCCCAATCTAAGAATGAGCAGTTCTTC. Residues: CAIQPQSKNEQFF.

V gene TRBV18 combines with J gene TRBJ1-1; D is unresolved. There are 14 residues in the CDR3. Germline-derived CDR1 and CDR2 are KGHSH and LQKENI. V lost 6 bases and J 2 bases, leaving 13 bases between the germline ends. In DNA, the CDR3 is TGTGCCAGCTCCGAGAATGGACCAAACACTGAAGCTTTCTTT. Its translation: CASSENGPNTEAFF.

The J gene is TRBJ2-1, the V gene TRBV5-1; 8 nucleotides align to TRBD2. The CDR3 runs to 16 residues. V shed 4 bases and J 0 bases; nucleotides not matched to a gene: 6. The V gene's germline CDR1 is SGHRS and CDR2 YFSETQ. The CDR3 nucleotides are TGCGCCAGCAGCCCCTTGAGCGGGAGCTCCTACAATGAGCAGTTCTTC. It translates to CASSPLSGSSYNEQFF.

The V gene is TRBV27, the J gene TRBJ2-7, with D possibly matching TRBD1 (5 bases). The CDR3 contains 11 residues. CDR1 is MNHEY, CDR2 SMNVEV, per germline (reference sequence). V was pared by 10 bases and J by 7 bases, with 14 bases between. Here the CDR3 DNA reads TGTGCCACCCAGGGATTTGGTGAGCAGTACTTC. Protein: CATQGFGEQYF.

In DNA form, the CDR3 reads TGTGCCACCAGGGGGAATTCTTACAATGAGCAGTTCTTC. Its protein product is CATRGNSYNEQFF. The chain joins TRBV15 to TRBJ2-1; D is undetermined. Trimming removed 6 bases from V and 4 bases from J, with 10 bases in between. The CDR3 has 13 residues. From germline, CDR1 is LNHNV and CDR2 YYDKDF (reference sequence).

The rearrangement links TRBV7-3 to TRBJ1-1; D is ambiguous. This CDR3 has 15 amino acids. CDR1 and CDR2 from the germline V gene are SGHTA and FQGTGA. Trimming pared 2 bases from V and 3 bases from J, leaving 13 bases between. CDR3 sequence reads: CASSLWPREDTEAFF. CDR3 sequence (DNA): TGTGCCAGCAGCTTATGGCCCCGCGAGGACACTGAAGCTTTCTTT.

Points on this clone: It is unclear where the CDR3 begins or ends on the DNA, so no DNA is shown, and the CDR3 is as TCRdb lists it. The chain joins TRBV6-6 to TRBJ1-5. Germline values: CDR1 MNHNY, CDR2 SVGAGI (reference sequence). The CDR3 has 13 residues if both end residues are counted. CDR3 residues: CASSTSGDQPQHF.

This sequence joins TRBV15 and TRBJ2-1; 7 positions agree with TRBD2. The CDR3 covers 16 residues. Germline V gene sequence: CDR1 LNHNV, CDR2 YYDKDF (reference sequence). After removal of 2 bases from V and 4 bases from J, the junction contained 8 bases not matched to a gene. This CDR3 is CATSRSSSGQYNEQFF. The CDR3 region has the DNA TGTGCCACCAGCAGATCCTCTAGCGGACAATACAATGAGCAGTTCTTC.

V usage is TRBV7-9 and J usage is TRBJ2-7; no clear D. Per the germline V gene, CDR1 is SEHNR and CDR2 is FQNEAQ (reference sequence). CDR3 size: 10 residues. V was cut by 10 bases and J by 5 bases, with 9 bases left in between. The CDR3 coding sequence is TGTGCCACTACTGTAAACGAGCAGTACTTC. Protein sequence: CATTVNEQYF.

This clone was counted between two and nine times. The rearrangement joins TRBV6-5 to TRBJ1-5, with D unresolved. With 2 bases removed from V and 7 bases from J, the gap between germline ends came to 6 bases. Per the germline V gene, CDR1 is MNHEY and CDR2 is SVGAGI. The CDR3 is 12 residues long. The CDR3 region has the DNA TGTGCCAGCAGTTACACGGGGCAGCCCCAGCATTTT. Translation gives CASSYTGQPQHF.

Here the CDR3 reads CASSEDRTSTDTQYF. The CDR3 DNA is TGTGCCAGCAGTGAGGACAGAACTAGCACAGATACGCAGTATTTT. V gene TRBV2 combines with J gene TRBJ2-3, with a possible D match to TRBD1 (6 bases). With 3 bases removed from V and 0 bases from J, the gap between germline ends came to 10 bases. CDR1 and CDR2 from the germline V gene are SNHLY and FYNNEI. The CDR3 totals 15 residues.

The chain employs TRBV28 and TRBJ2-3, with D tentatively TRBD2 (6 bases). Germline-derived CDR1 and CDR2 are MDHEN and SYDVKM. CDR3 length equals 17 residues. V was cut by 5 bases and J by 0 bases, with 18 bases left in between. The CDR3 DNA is TGTGCCAGCAGTCCCCAAAGGGGCGGGACTAGCACAGATACGCAGTATTTT. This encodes CASSPQRGGTSTDTQYF.

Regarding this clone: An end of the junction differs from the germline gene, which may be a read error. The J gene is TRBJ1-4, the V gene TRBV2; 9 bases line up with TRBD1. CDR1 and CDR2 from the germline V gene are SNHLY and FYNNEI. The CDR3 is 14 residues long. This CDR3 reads CASSEVELGTGKLF. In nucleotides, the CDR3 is TGTGCCAGCAGTGAAGTCGAATTAGGGACAGGGAAACTTTTT.

The CDR3 DNA follows: TGTGCCAGTAGTATTAGCGTTATAGCCAAAAACATTCAGTACTTC. Translation: CASSISVIAKNIQYF. The rearrangement joins TRBV19 to TRBJ2-4; a weak D match, TRBD2 (5 bases). This CDR3 is built from 15 residues. Germline CDR1 LNHDA, CDR2 SQIVND (reference sequence). Trimming shortened V by 3 bases and J by 0 bases, and 9 bases separated the two germline ends. The full variable domain, in which reference TRBV19 and TRBJ2-4 provide the parts outside the CDR3, is DGGITQSPKYLFRKEGQNVTLSCEQNLNHDAMYWYRQDPGQGLRLIYYSQIVNDFQKGDIAEGYSVSREKKESFPLTVTSAQKNPTAFYLCASSISVIAKNIQYFGAGTRLSVL.

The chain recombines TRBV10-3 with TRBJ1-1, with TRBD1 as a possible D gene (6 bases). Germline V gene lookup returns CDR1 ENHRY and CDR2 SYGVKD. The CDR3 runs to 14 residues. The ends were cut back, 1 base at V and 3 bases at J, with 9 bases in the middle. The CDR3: CAISEFGQHTEAFF. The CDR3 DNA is TGTGCCATCAGTGAGTTCGGACAGCACACTGAAGCTTTCTTT.

CDR3 sequence (DNA): TGTGCCAGCAGCCCCCTCACGGGTCACAATGAGCAGTTCTTC. This translates into CASSPLTGHNEQFF. The J gene is TRBJ2-1, the V gene TRBV11-2; D gene ambiguous. Per germline, CDR1 SGHAT and CDR2 FQNNGV. Deletions cut 5 bases from V and 5 bases from J, with 13 bases between. CDR3 length: 14 residues. Using reference TRBV11-2 and TRBJ2-1 for the parts outside the CDR3, the full variable domain is EAGVAQSPRYKIIEKRQSVAFWCNPISGHATLYWYQQILGQGPKLLIQFQNNGVVDDSQLPKDRFSAERLKGVDSTLKIQPAKLEDSAVYLCASSPLTGHNEQFFGPGTRLTVL.

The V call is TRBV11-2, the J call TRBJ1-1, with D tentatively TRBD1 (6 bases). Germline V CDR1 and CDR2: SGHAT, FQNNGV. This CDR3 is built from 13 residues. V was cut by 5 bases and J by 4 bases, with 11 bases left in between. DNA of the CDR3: TGTGCCAGCAGCCGGACCAGGGGCACTGAAGCTTTCTTT. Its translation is CASSRTRGTEAFF.

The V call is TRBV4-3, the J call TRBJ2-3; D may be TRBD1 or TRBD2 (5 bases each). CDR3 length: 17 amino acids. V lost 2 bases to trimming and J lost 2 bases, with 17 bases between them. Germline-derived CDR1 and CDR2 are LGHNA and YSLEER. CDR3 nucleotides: TGCGCCAGCAGCCAAAAGGACTTTTTAGGGACCACAGATACGCAGTATTTT. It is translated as CASSQKDFLGTTDTQYF.

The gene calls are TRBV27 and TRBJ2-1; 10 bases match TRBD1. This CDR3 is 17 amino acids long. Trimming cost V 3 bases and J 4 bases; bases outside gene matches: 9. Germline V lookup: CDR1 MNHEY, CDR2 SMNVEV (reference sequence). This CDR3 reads CASSFLPGTGVYNEQFF. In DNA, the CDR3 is TGTGCCAGCAGTTTCCTGCCCGGGACAGGGGTTTACAATGAGCAGTTCTTC.